This T cell receptor beta chain was sequenced during a study of T cell changes during pregnancy in multiple sclerosis. Some clones are missing from TCRdb's copy, which holds only in-frame ones; the method was immunoSEQ multiplex PCR. This table has around 15,000 clones, about four fifths appearing once. The germline CDR1 and CDR2 sequences are SGHVS and FQNEAQ. The length of the CDR3 is 13 residues. J lost 5 bases, V lost 6 bases, and 5 bases had no gene match. The V and J genes are TRBV7-8 and TRBJ2-7; 9 bases agree with TRBD1. The receptor was isolated from a female donor in good health, enrolled as a control in a pregnancy study. Specimen: CD8+ T cells from peripheral blood mononuclear cells, collected in the third trimester of pregnancy. In DNA form, the CDR3 reads TGTGCCAGCAGGGCTGGGACAGGGAACGAGCAGTACTTC. It specifies CASRAGTGNEQYF.